The present T cell receptor beta chain was sequenced within a study of identical twins. cDNA molecules carried unique molecular identifiers, and template switching added a universal primer site. In TCRdb, the 5' RACE reads were re-called with MiXCR into one record per CDR3 protein. The sample includes about 150,000 distinct CDR3 sequences, around 3.5% of them seen just once. Notes on the study in general: Conclusions were drawn cross-sectionally by statistical analysis, without following the same donors. Invariant cells of the MAIT and iNKT types might have partly distorted the zero-insertion analyses. Those out-of-frame alpha sequences shared by twins showed an excess of low generation probability.

This clonotype was picked up many times. No antigen is known for it. With 4 bases removed from V and 7 bases from J, the gap between germline ends came to 14 bases. This CDR3 contains 13 residues. Material for sequencing was memory T cells sorted from blood. The J gene is TRBJ2-7, the V gene TRBV12-3 or TRBV12-4; D is perhaps TRBD1 (6 bases). The sequence was collected from a man aged 18 to 29 in good health. As DNA, the CDR3 is TGTGCCAGCAGTTACCGGGACATAGGAGAGCAGTACTTC. Translated, it gives CASSYRDIGEQYF.